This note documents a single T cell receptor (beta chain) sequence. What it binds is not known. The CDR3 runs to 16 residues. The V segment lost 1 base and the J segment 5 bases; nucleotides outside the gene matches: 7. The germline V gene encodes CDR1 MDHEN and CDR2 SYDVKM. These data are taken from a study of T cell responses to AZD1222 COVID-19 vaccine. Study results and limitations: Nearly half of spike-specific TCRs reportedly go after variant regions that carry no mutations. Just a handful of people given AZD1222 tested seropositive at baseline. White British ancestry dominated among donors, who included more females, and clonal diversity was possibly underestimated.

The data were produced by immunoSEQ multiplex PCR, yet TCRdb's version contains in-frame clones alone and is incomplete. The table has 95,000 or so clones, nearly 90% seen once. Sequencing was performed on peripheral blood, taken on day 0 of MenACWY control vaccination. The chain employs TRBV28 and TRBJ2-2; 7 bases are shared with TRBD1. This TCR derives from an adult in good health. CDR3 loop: CASSLFRSGGTGELFF. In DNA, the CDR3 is TGTGCCAGCAGTTTATTCCGGTCAGGGGGAACCGGGGAGCTGTTTTTT.